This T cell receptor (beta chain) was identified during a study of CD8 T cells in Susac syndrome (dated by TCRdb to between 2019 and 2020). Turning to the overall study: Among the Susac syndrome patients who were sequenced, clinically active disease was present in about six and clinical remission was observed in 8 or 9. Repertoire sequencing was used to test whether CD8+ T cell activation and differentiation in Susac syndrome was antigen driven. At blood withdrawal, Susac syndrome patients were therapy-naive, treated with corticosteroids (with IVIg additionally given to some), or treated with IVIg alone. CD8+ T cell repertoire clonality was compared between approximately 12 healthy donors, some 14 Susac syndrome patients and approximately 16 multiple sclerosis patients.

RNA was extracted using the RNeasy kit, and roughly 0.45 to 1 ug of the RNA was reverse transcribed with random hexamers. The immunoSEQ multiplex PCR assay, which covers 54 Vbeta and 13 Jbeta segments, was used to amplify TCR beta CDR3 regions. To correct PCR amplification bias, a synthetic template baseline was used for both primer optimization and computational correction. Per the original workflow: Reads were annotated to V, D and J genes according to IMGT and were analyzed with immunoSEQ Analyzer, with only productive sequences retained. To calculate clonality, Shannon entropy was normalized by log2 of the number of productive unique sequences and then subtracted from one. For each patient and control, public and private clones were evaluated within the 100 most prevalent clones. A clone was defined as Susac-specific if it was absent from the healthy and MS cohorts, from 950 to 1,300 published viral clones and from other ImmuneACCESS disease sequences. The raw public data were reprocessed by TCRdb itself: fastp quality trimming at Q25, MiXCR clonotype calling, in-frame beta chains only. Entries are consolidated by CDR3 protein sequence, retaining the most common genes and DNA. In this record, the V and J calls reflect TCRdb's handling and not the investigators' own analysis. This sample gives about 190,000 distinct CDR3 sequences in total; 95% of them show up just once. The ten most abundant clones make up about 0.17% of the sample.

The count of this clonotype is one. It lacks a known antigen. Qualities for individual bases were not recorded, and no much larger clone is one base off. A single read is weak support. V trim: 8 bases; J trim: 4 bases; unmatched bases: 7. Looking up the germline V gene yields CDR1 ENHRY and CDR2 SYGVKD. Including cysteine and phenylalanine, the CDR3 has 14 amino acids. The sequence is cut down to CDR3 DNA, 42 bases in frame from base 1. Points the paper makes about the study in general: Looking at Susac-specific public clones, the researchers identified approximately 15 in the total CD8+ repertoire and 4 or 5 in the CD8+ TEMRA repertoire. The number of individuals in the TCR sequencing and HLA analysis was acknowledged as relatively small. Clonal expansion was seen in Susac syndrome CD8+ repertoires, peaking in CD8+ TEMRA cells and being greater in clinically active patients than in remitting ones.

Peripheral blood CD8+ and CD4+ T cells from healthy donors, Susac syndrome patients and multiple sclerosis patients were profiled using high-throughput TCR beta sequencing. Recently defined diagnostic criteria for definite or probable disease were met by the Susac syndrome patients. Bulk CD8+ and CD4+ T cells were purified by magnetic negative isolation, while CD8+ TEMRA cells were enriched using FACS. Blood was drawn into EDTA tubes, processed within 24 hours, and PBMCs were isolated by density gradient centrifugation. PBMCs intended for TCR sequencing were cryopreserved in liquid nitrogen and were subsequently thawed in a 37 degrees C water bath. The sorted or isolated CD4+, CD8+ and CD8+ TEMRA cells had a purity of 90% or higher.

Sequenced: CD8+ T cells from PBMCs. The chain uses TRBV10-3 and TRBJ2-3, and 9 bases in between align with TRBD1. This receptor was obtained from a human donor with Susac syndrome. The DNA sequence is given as TGTGCCATCGGGTTGGACAGGGGCCCAGATACGCAGTATTTT. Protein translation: CAIGLDRGPDTQYF.